This passage covers 23 T cell receptor beta chains from one sample sequenced in a study of blood T cells in healthy people across ages. Primers used in a second PCR of about 6 to 11 cycles were a sample-barcoded 5' primer and a J-beta primer mix. TCRdb analysed the 5' RACE reads with MiXCR anew, one entry per CDR3 protein. The sample lists approximately 780,000 distinct CDR3 sequences, around 24% occurring once. The data were also submitted as part of a second study, on T cells of mothers and their children.

Sequencing input: blood. These receptors were obtained from a boy aged 5-17 years in good health.

The chain carries TRBV18 and TRBJ1-5; D gene unclear. V was clipped by 4 bases and J by 4 bases, with 26 bases between them. CDR3 length equals 19 residues. CDR1 KGHSH and CDR2 LQKENI come from the germline V gene. This chain's CDR3 is CASSLEEPSPIRLNQPQHF. As DNA, the CDR3 is TGTGCCAGCTCACTGGAGGAACCCAGTCCGATCCGCTTAAATCAGCCCCAGCATTTT.

This clonotype was observed a handful of times. The V and J genes are TRBV29-1 and TRBJ1-4; a weak D match, TRBD1 (5 bases). Trimming cost V 6 bases and J 13 bases, with 15 bases left between them. The CDR3 covers 11 residues. Per germline, CDR1 SQVTM and CDR2 ANQGSEA. CDR3: CSVDGDGTLFF. CDR3 DNA: TGCAGCGTCGACGGGGATGGGACACTGTTTTTT.

V is TRBV7-6 and J is TRBJ2-1; TRBD2 agrees at 11 bases. CDR3 length equals 17 residues. J was trimmed by 0 bases and V by 5 bases; bases with no gene match: 6. Looked up from germline, CDR1 is SGHVS and CDR2 is FNYEAQ. This CDR3 reads CASSQRLAGSSYNEQFF. The CDR3 bases are TGTGCCAGCAGCCAAAGACTAGCGGGGAGCTCCTACAATGAGCAGTTCTTC.

The chain combines TRBV25-1 with TRBJ1-3; no definite D call. V gave up 4 bases and J gave up 0 bases, with 7 bases separating them. Germline CDR1 MGHDK, CDR2 SYGVNS. This CDR3 comprises 14 residues. CDR3 region: CASSARFSGNTIYF. The CDR3, as DNA: TGTGCCAGCAGTGCCAGATTCTCTGGAAACACCATATATTTT. Supplemented by reference TRBV25-1 and TRBJ1-3, the full variable domain reads EADIYQTPRYLVIGTGKKITLECSQTMGHDKMYWYQQDPGMELHLIHYSYGVNSTEKGDLSSESTVSRIRTEHFPLTLESARPSHTSQYLCASSARFSGNTIYFGEGSWLTVV.

The chain links TRBV5-1 to TRBJ2-7; D call uncertain. Germline assignment: CDR1 SGHRS and CDR2 YFSETQ. The CDR3 is 13 amino acids. Trimming removed 2 bases from V and 2 bases from J, with 8 bases in between. DNA for the CDR3: TGCGCCAGCAGCTTCGACGCGCCCTACGAGCAGTACTTC. Translation gives CASSFDAPYEQYF.

In this sample, this clonotype turned up a few times. CDR3 DNA: TGTGCCAGCAGTTTAGCGAGGGACCCGAGGAACACTGAAGCTTTCTTT. This sequence encodes CASSLARDPRNTEAFF. The chain links TRBV12-3 or TRBV12-4 to TRBJ1-1, with D tentatively TRBD1 (5 bases). The CDR3 sequence is 16 residues long. Trimming cost V 0 bases and J 1 base, with 12 bases left between them.

This clonotype turned up a few times. A much larger clone is a single base away; this may be a read error. V usage is TRBV7-9 and J usage is TRBJ2-3; D perhaps matches TRBD1 (5 bases). This CDR3 region has 13 residues. Trimming took 4 bases from V and 2 from J, leaving 7 bases between them. CDR1 SEHNR and CDR2 FQNEAQ come from the germline V gene (reference sequence). CDR3 in amino acids: CASSYGATDTQYF. The DNA for the CDR3 is TGTGCCAGCAGCTATGGGGCCACAGATACGCAGTATTTT.

The chain employs TRBV5-1 and TRBJ2-5; D is perhaps TRBD1 (6 bases). Germline CDR1 reads SGHRS; CDR2 reads YFSETQ. This CDR3 has 15 amino acids. Trimming took off 2 bases at V and 5 bases at J, with 16 bases between the two ends. CDR3 region: CASSFPGTKSETQYF. CDR3 coding DNA: TGCGCCAGCAGCTTCCCCGGGACAAAGAGCGAGACCCAGTACTTC.

The chain recombines TRBV6-1 with TRBJ2-1, with 9 bases that match TRBD1. With 8 bases clipped from V and 2 bases from J, the junction kept 10 bases outside the gene matches. CDR3 length: 16 residues. The V gene's germline CDR1 is MNHNS and CDR2 SASEGT. In nucleotides, the CDR3 is TGTGCCAGCCTGCCGGGACAGGGTGTCCCCTACAATGAGCAGTTCTTC. This gives the protein CASLPGQGVPYNEQFF.

This clonotype has a handful of counts. The V gene is TRBV6-1, the J gene TRBJ2-5; D unresolved. The better agreement between TRBJ2-7 and the DNA end casts doubt on the J call. CDR3 length: 13 residues. From germline, CDR1 is MNHNS and CDR2 SASEGT. The CDR3 reads CASSVSSDYEQYF. DNA for the CDR3: TGTGCCAGCAGTGTATCAAGCGACTACGAGCAGTACTTC.

The chain joins TRBV24-1 to TRBJ2-5; TRBD2 aligns across 8 bases. The CDR3 sequence is 12 residues long. Losses at the gene ends were 6 bases for V and 7 bases for J; bases not matched to a gene: 3. Germline CDR1 and CDR2: KGHDR and SFDVKD. The CDR3: CATSSGLGTQYF. For the CDR3, the DNA is TGTGCCACCAGTTCGGGACTAGGGACCCAGTACTTC.

This clonotype appeared a few times. The CDR3: CASVTSGANVLTF. CDR3 nucleotides: TGTGCCAGCGTGACCTCTGGGGCCAACGTCCTGACTTTC. The chain links TRBV12-3 or TRBV12-4 to TRBJ2-6; D remains ambiguous. The CDR3 is made up of 13 amino acids. V was cut by 8 bases and J by 0 bases, with 5 bases left in between.

This clonotype has a handful of counts. V usage is TRBV12-3 or TRBV12-4 and J usage is TRBJ2-5; 7 positions match TRBD2. J lost 4 bases, V lost 5 bases, and 7 bases had no gene match. CDR3 length: 14 residues. CDR3 sequence: CASSLTSDRETQYF. DNA for the CDR3: TGTGCCAGCAGTCTAACTAGCGATCGAGAGACCCAGTACTTC.

This clonotype came up once. The junction shows a germline mismatch at one end, possibly a read error. The chain links TRBV7-3 to TRBJ2-1; D is tentatively TRBD1 or TRBD2 (5 bases each). The germline gives CDR1 SGHTA, CDR2 FQGTGA. CDR3 size: 17 residues. CDR3 sequence: CASSKTGRASSYNDQFF. CDR3 coding DNA: TGTGCCAGCAGCAAGACGGGACGGGCAAGCTCCTACAATGATCAGTTCTTC.

In its sample, this clonotype was seen once. The chain's CDR3 is CASSPTGNPGANVLTF. The CDR3 DNA reads as TGTGCCAGCTCACCGACAGGGAACCCTGGGGCCAACGTCCTGACTTTC. The rearrangement links TRBV18 to TRBJ2-6, with 7 bases aligning to TRBD1. Germline CDR1 KGHSH, CDR2 LQKENI. The CDR3 extends over 16 amino acids. After removal of 3 bases from V and 2 bases from J, the junction contained 4 bases not matched to a gene.

The genes are TRBV4-1 and TRBJ2-7; D possibly corresponds to TRBD2 (5 bases). The length of the CDR3 is 17 residues. CDR1 is MGHRA and CDR2 is YSYEKL in the germline V gene. Between the trimmed V and J ends, which lost 4 bases and 0 bases, there was a span of 19 bases. The CDR3: CASSRLGSVGSSYEQYF. In DNA, the CDR3 is TGCGCCAGCAGCCGATTGGGTTCGGTGGGGAGCTCCTACGAGCAGTACTTC.

The chain is built from TRBV6-1 and TRBJ2-5; D is perhaps TRBD2 (6 bases). V shed 1 base and J shed 4 bases, with 13 bases lying between them. Germline V CDR1 and CDR2: MNHNS, SASEGT. CDR3 length: 15 amino acids. The CDR3 DNA sequence: TGTGCCAGCAGTGAAGGGGACCTGGGGGGAGAGACCCAGTACTTC. Protein product: CASSEGDLGGETQYF.

This clonotype was counted a single time. The V gene is TRBV9, the J gene TRBJ2-1, with 8 bases fitting TRBD2. The germline V gene has CDR1 SGDLS and CDR2 YYNGEE. CDR3 length: 17 amino acids. After removal of 4 bases from V and 2 bases from J, the junction contained 11 bases not matched to a gene. The CDR3 DNA sequence: TGTGCCAGCAGCCGCACCAGAGTGCGGGGGGCCTACAATGAGCAGTTCTTC. Amino acids: CASSRTRVRGAYNEQFF.

The chain has TRBV20-1 and TRBJ2-5; possible D gene TRBD2, 6 bases. Germline V gene lookup returns CDR1 DFQATT and CDR2 SNEGSKA (reference sequence). The CDR3 spans 14 residues. Trimming removed 1 base from V and 5 bases from J, with 14 bases in between. CDR3 residues: CSARVGRGGETQYF. The CDR3 DNA reads as TGCAGTGCTAGAGTTGGGCGGGGTGGGGAGACCCAGTACTTC.

The rearrangement joins TRBV6-5 to TRBJ2-7, with D unclear. The CDR3 covers 14 residues. The ends were cut back, 6 bases at V and 5 bases at J, with 17 bases in the middle. Germline assignment: CDR1 MNHEY and CDR2 SVGAGI. CDR3 protein: CASSPDGKNNEQYF. In nucleotides, the CDR3 is TGTGCCAGCAGCCCCGACGGCAAAAATAACGAGCAGTACTTC.

The rearrangement links TRBV6-1 to TRBJ2-5; D remains unclear. Germline lookup yields CDR1 MNHNS and CDR2 SASEGT. This CDR3 is built from 13 residues. V lost 8 bases to trimming and J lost 0 bases, with 10 bases between them. The CDR3 DNA reads TGTGCCAGCTGGATAGTGTACCAAGAGACCCAGTACTTC. This codes for CASWIVYQETQYF.

This chain joins TRBV2 and TRBJ2-5, with D perhaps assigned TRBD1 or TRBD2 (5 bases each). Trimming pared 3 bases from V and 5 bases from J, leaving 16 bases between. The CDR3 loop spans 15 amino acids. Germline CDR1 is SNHLY and CDR2 is FYNNEI. In nucleotides, the CDR3 is TGTGCCAGCAGTGAGTTCCCGGGGCCCCTTGAGACCCAGTACTTC. Amino acids: CASSEFPGPLETQYF. Full variable domain (missing parts from reference TRBV2 and TRBJ2-5): EPEVTQTPSHQVTQMGQEVILRCVPISNHLYFYWYRQILGQKVEFLVSFYNNEISEKSEIFDDQFSVERPDGSNFTLKIRSTKLEDSAMYFCASSEFPGPLETQYFGPGTRLLVL.

This CDR3 is CSARFGGLINEQFF. CDR3 DNA sequence: TGCAGTGCTAGATTCGGGGGGCTGATCAATGAGCAGTTCTTC. The V call is TRBV20-1, the J call TRBJ2-1; possibly TRBD2 for D (7 bases). V dropped 2 bases and J dropped 6 bases, with 14 bases sitting between them. The CDR3 has 14 amino acids. The germline V gene encodes CDR1 DFQATT and CDR2 SNEGSKA (reference sequence).